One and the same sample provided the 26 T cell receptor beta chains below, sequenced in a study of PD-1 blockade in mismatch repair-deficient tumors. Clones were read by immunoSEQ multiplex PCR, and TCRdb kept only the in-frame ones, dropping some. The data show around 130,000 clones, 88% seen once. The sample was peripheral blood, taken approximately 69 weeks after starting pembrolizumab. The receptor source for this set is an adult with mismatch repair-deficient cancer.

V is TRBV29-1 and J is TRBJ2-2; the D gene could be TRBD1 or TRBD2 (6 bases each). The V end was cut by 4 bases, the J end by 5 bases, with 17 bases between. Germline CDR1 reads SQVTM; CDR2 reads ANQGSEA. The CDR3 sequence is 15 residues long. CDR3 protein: CSVGGTIGGTGELFF. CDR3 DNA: TGCAGCGTTGGGGGGACAATCGGAGGGACCGGGGAGCTGTTTTTT.

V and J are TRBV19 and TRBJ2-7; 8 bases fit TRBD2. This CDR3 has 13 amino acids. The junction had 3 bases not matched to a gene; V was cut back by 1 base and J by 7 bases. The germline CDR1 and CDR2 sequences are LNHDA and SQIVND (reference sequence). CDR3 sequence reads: CASSIAGGPEQYF. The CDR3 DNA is TGTGCCAGTAGTATAGCGGGGGGGCCGGAGCAGTACTTC.

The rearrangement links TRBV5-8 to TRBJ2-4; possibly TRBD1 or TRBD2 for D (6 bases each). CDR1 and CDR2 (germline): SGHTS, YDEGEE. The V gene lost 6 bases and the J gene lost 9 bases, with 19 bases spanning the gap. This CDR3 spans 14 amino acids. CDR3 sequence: CASIRGRELVIQYF. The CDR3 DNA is TGTGCCAGCATTCGGGGGCGCGAGTTGGTCATTCAGTACTTC. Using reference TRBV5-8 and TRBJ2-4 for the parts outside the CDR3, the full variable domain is EAGVTQSPTHLIKTRGQQATLRCSPISGHTSVYWYQQALGLGLQFLLWYDEGEERNRGNFPPRFSGRQFPNYSSELNVNALELEDSALYLCASIRGRELVIQYFGAGTRLSVL.

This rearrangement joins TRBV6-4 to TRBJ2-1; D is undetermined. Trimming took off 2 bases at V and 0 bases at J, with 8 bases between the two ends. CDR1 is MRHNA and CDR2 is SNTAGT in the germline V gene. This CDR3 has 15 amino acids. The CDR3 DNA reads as TGTGCCAGCAGTGACGTCCCGAGCTCCTACAATGAGCAGTTCTTC. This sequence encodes CASSDVPSSYNEQFF.

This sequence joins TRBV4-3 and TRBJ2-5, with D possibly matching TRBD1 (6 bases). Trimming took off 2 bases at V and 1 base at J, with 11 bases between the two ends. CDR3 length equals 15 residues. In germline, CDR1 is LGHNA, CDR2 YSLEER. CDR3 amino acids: CASSQSPGAQETQYF. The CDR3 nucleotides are TGCGCCAGCAGCCAATCCCCAGGGGCCCAAGAGACCCAGTACTTC.

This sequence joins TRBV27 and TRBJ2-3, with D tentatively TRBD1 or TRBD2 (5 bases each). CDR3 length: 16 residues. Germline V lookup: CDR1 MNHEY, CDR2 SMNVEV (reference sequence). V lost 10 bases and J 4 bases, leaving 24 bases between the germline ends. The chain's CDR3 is CATEIRIAGSADTQYF. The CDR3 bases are TGTGCCACCGAAATCCGCATAGCAGGGAGCGCAGATACGCAGTATTTT.

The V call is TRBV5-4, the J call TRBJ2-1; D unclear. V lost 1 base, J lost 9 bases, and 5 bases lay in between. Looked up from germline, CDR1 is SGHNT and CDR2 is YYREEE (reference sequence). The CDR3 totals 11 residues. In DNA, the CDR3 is TGTGCCAGCAGCTTGTCCCTTGAGCAGTTCTTC. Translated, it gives CASSLSLEQFF.

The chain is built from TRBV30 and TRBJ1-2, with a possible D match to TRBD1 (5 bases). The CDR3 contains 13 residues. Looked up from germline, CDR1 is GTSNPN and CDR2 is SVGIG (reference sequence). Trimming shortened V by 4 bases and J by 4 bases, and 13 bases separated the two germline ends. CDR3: CAWKPRDVYGYTF. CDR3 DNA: TGTGCCTGGAAGCCAAGGGACGTCTATGGCTACACCTTC.

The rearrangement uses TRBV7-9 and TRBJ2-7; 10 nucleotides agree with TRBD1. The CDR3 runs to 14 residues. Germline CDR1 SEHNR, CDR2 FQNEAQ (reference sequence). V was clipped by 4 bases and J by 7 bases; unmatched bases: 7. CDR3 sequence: CASSSRQGADEQYF. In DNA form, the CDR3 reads TGTGCCAGCAGCTCCCGACAGGGGGCGGATGAGCAGTACTTC.

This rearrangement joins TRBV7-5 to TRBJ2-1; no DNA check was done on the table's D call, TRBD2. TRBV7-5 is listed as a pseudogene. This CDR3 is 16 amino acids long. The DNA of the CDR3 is TGTGTCAGAAGCCAAGGGAGGGGACTAGCCCACAATGAGCAGTTCTTC. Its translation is CVRSQGRGLAHNEQFF.

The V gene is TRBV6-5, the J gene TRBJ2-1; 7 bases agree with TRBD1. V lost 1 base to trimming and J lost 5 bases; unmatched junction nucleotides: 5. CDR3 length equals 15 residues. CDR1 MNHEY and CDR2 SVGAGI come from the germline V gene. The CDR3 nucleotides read TGTGCCAGCAGTTACTACAGGGGCATCCACAATGAGCAGTTCTTC. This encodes CASSYYRGIHNEQFF.

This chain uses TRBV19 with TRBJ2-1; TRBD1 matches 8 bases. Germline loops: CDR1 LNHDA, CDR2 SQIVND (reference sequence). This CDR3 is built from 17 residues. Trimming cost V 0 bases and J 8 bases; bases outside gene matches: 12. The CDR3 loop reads CASSIDLTRTGIDEQFF. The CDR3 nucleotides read TGTGCCAGTAGTATAGATCTAACTAGGACAGGGATCGATGAGCAGTTCTTC.

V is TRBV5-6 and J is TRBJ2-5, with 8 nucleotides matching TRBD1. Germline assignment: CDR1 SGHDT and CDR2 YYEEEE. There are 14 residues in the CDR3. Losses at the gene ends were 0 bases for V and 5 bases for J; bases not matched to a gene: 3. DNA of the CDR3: TGTGCCAGCAGCTTGGGACAGGGGAGGGAGACCCAGTACTTC. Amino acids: CASSLGQGRETQYF.

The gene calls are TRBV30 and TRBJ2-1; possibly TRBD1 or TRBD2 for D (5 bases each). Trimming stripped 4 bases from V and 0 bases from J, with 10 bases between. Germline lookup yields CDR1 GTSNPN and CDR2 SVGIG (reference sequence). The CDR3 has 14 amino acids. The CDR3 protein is CAWMRGVSYNEQFF. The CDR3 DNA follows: TGTGCCTGGATGAGGGGAGTCTCCTACAATGAGCAGTTCTTC.

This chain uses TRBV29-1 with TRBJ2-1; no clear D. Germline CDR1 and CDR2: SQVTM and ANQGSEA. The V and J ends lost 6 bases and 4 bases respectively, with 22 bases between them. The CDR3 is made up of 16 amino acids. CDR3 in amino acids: CSVVDAALISYNEQFF. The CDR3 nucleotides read TGCAGCGTCGTTGACGCGGCTCTGATAAGTTACAATGAGCAGTTCTTC.

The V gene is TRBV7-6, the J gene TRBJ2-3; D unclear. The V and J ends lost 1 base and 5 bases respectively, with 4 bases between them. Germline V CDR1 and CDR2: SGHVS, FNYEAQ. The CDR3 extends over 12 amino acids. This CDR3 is CASSLEGDTQYF. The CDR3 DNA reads TGTGCCAGCAGCTTAGAGGGAGATACGCAGTATTTT.

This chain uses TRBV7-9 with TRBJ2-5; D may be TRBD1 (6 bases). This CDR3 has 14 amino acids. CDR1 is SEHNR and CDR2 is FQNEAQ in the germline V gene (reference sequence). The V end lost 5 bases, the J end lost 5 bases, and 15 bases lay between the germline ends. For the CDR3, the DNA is TGTGCCAGCAGCCAGATACAGGGTCGGGAGACCCAGTACTTC. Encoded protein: CASSQIQGRETQYF. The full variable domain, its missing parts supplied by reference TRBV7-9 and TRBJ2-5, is DTGVSQNPRHKITKRGQNVTFRCDPISEHNRLYWYRQTLGQGPEFLTYFQNEAQLEKSRLLSDRFSAERPKGSFSTLEIQRTEQGDSAMYLCASSQIQGRETQYFGPGTRLLVL.

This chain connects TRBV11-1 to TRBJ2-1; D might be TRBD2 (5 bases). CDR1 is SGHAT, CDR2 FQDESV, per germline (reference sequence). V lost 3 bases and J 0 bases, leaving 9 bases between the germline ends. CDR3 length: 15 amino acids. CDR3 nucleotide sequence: TGTGCCAGCAGCTTTACGGGGAGCTCCTACAATGAGCAGTTCTTC. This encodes CASSFTGSSYNEQFF.

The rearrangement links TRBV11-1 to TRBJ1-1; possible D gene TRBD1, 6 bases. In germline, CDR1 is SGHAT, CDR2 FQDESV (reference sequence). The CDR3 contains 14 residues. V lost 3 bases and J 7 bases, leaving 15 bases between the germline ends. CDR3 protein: CASSLYRDQDEAFF. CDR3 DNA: TGTGCCAGCAGCTTGTACAGGGATCAGGATGAAGCTTTCTTT.

The CDR3 DNA is TGTGCCAGCAGACCCGGGACTAGCGGGAGGGGACTAATCTACGAGCAGTACTTC. It encodes CASRPGTSGRGLIYEQYF. The chain employs TRBV27 and TRBJ2-7, with TRBD2 matching over 16 bases. The CDR3 runs to 18 residues. Germline CDR1 and CDR2: MNHEY and SMNVEV (reference sequence). V shed 6 bases and J 3 bases; nucleotides not matched to a gene: 11.

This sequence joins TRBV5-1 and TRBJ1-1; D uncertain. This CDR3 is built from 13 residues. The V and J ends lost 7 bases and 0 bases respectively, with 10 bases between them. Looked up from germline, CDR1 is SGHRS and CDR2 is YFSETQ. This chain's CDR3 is CASSGRMNTEAFF. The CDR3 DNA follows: TGCGCCAGCTCAGGACGGATGAACACTGAAGCTTTCTTT.

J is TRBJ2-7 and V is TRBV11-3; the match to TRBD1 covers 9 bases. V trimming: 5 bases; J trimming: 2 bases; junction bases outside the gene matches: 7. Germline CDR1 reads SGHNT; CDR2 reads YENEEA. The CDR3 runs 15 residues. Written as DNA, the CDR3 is TGTGCCAGCAGCCCTACAGGGGGCTTCGCCTACGAGCAGTACTTC. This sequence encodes CASSPTGGFAYEQYF.

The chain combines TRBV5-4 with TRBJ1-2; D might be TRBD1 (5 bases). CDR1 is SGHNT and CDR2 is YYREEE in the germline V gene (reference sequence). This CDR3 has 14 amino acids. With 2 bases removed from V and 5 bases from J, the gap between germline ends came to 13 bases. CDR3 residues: CASSFQGGGYGYTF. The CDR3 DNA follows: TGTGCCAGCAGCTTTCAGGGAGGTGGATATGGCTACACCTTC. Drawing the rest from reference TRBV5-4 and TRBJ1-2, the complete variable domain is ETGVTQSPTHLIKTRGQQVTLRCSSQSGHNTVSWYQQALGQGPQFIFQYYREEENGRGNFPPRFSGLQFPNYSSELNVNALELDDSALYLCASSFQGGGYGYTFGSGTRLTVV.

The CDR3 DNA reads as TGTGCCAGCAGCCCTCCCTCGCGGGAGGGCTCCTACGAGCAGTACTTC. This translates into CASSPPSREGSYEQYF. This chain uses TRBV14 with TRBJ2-7; 9 bases are a match to TRBD2. J was trimmed by 0 bases and V by 4 bases; bases with no gene match: 7. This CDR3 has 16 residues. The germline gives CDR1 SGHDN, CDR2 FVKESK.

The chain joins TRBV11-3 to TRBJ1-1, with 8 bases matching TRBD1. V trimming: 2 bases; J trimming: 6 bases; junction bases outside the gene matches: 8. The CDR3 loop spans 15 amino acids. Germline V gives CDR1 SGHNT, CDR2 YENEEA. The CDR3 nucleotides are TGTGCCAGCAGCTTAATGGCAGGGGGCAGCGCTGAAGCTTTCTTT. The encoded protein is CASSLMAGGSAEAFF.

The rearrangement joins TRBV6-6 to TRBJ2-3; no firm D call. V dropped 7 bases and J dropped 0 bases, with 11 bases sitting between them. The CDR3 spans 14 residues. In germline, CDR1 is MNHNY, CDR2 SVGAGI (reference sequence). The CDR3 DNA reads TGTGCCAGCACCAGAGCATCTAGCACAGATACGCAGTATTTT. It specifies CASTRASSTDTQYF.